The 5 T cell receptor beta chains in this list originate from one sample, sequenced in a study of technical replicates of blood from several donors. Sequenced by immunoSEQ multiplex PCR; TCRdb stores in-frame clones only, minus some. The table shows 80,000 or so clones, with 98% occurring only once. The sequenced material came from T cells isolated from PBMCs. The receptors shown here come from a human donor in good health.

The chain combines TRBV29-1 with TRBJ1-2; no reliable D call. There are 12 residues in the CDR3. V was cut by 5 bases and J by 8 bases, with 15 bases left in between. Germline V gene data show CDR1 as SQVTM and CDR2 as ANQGSEA. CDR3: CSVTATPWGYTF. In DNA, the CDR3 is TGCAGCGTTACTGCCACGCCATGGGGCTACACCTTC.

The rearrangement joins TRBV2 to TRBJ2-7; D not certain. V lost 3 bases and J 8 bases, leaving 11 bases between the germline ends. This CDR3 has 12 amino acids. Germline CDR1 is SNHLY and CDR2 is FYNNEI. In DNA form, the CDR3 reads TGTGCCAGCAGTGAGGAGATCGCCAAGCAGTACTTC. It specifies CASSEEIAKQYF.

The J gene is TRBJ2-7, the V gene TRBV6-5; D remains ambiguous. The CDR3 has 11 amino acids. Germline CDR1 is MNHEY and CDR2 is SVGAGI. V lost 4 bases to trimming and J lost 6 bases, with 7 bases between them. The CDR3 sequence: CASSSRGEQYF. DNA for the CDR3: TGTGCCAGCAGTTCTAGAGGCGAGCAGTACTTC.

The rearrangement links TRBV6-1 to TRBJ2-1, with 10 bases that match TRBD2. CDR3 length: 16 amino acids. The germline CDR1 and CDR2 sequences are MNHNS and SASEGT. After removal of 4 bases from V and 6 bases from J, the junction contained 9 bases not matched to a gene. As DNA, the CDR3 is TGTGCCAGCAGTGGGCTACTAGCGGGAAGGGGCAATGAGCAGTTCTTC. It codes for CASSGLLAGRGNEQFF.

This clone occurred once. The chain couples TRBV7-8 to TRBJ2-7; TRBD1 might be the D (5 bases). V lost 1 base to trimming and J lost 2 bases, with 9 bases between them. CDR1 is SGHVS and CDR2 is FQNEAQ in the germline V gene. This CDR3 contains 14 residues. CDR3 amino acids: CASSLGGRAYEQYF. The CDR3 DNA reads TGTGCCAGCAGCTTAGGGGGCAGAGCCTACGAGCAGTACTTC. The variable domain in full, with the rest retrieved from reference TRBV7-8 and TRBJ2-7, is GAGVSQSPRYKVAKRGQDVALRCDPISGHVSLFWYQQALGQGPEFLTYFQNEAQLDKSGLPSDRFFAERPEGSVSTLKIQRTQQEDSAVYLCASSLGGRAYEQYFGPGTRLTVT.